These 28 T cell receptor beta chains share one sample of origin, sequenced in a study of T cell repertoires in cytomegalovirus infection. The antigens of these receptors remain unknown. TCRdb reprocessed the reads via MiXCR and lists one record per CDR3 protein. This sample has approximately 990,000 distinct CDR3 sequences, with more than 25% found just once. The material was cultured CD8+ T cells from PBMCs, obtained from culture after CMV antigen stimulation. Receptor source: a human donor in good health (CMV status not recorded). Some clones in this sample may be carry-over from other donors' samples.

This sequence joins TRBV6-6 and TRBJ2-2, with D perhaps given as TRBD1 or TRBD2 (6 bases each). The CDR3 contains 14 residues. Germline V gives CDR1 MNHNY, CDR2 SVGAGI (reference sequence). Trimming shortened V by 6 bases and J by 4 bases, and 12 bases separated the two germline ends. The CDR3 coding sequence is TGTGCCAGCAGATTAGGGGGGACCACCGGGGAGCTGTTTTTT. It translates to CASRLGGTTGELFF.

This clonotype showed up just a few times. The chain couples TRBV28 to TRBJ1-1, with a tentative D call TRBD1 (5 bases). The germline V gene has CDR1 MDHEN and CDR2 SYDVKM. V dropped 3 bases and J dropped 7 bases, with 12 bases sitting between them. This CDR3 region has 13 residues. CDR3 in amino acids: CASSFPARGEAFF. As DNA, the CDR3 is TGTGCCAGCAGTTTTCCAGCGAGGGGTGAAGCTTTCTTT. The entire variable domain, with the rest obtained from reference TRBV28 and TRBJ1-1, is as follows: DVKVTQSSRYLVKRTGEKVFLECVQDMDHENMFWYRQDPGLGLRLIYFSYDVKMKEKGDIPEGYSVSREKKERFSLILESASTNQTSMYLCASSFPARGEAFFGQGTRLTVV.

The chain carries TRBV6-5 and TRBJ1-2, with D possibly being TRBD1 (5 bases). This CDR3 region has 15 residues. V lost 5 bases and J 2 bases, leaving 15 bases between the germline ends. CDR1 and CDR2 (germline): MNHEY, SVGAGI. DNA for the CDR3: TGTGCCAGCAGTACAAGCCCGGGACCCAACTATGGCTACACCTTC. Its translation is CASSTSPGPNYGYTF.

The chain couples TRBV28 to TRBJ2-5; D not resolved. The CDR3 spans 13 residues. V gave up 6 bases and J gave up 2 bases, with 10 bases separating them. Germline V gene sequence: CDR1 MDHEN, CDR2 SYDVKM. CDR3 sequence (DNA): TGTGCCAGCAGCCAGGTCGCACAAGAGACCCAGTACTTC. Translation gives CASSQVAQETQYF.

This clonotype was picked up a small number of times. The CDR3 DNA reads TGCAGTGCTAGAGATCGGTGGCTAGCGGGGGGGCTGAACACCGGGGAGCTGTTTTTT. This gives the protein CSARDRWLAGGLNTGELFF. The rearrangement links TRBV20-1 to TRBJ2-2; 12 positions agree with TRBD2. The V gene's germline CDR1 is DFQATT and CDR2 SNEGSKA (reference sequence). This CDR3 region has 19 residues. V shed 0 bases, J shed 1 base, and the junction held 9 bases outside the gene matches.

Of note for this clonotype: A junction end diverges from the germline sequence, so it may reflect a read error. The V call is TRBV10-3, the J call TRBJ1-2, with D unresolved. There are 14 residues in the CDR3. CDR1 is ENHRY, CDR2 SYGVKD, per germline. DNA for the CDR3: TGTGCCATCAGTTCCCATAAAGATAACTATAGCTACACCTTC. Protein product: CAISSHKDNYSYTF.

The chain is built from TRBV7-2 and TRBJ2-7; no clear D. The CDR3 loop spans 13 amino acids. CDR1 is SGHTA, CDR2 FQGNSA, per germline. Trimming removed 8 bases at V and 5 bases at J, with 16 bases between. DNA of the CDR3: TGTGCCAGCGCGGACGCCCTGGCCAACGAGCAGTACTTC. Protein sequence: CASADALANEQYF.

The chain recombines TRBV12-3 or TRBV12-4 with TRBJ2-2; possibly TRBD1 for D (6 bases). CDR3 length: 13 residues. V gave up 3 bases and J gave up 7 bases, with 9 bases separating them. CDR3 nucleotides: TGTGCCAGCAGTTTGGACAGTATCGGGGAGCTGTTTTTT. It specifies CASSLDSIGELFF.

This clonotype was recorded at least ten times. The chain combines TRBV7-8 with TRBJ2-7; D may be TRBD2 (5 bases). Germline assignment: CDR1 SGHVS and CDR2 FQNEAQ. The CDR3 loop spans 14 amino acids. V lost 7 bases and J lost 0, with 13 bases in between. The CDR3 loop reads CASTEGEGSYEQYF. CDR3 sequence (DNA): TGTGCCAGCACCGAAGGCGAGGGCTCCTACGAGCAGTACTTC. Based on the CDR3 plus reference TRBV7-8 and TRBJ2-7, the full variable domain is GAGVSQSPRYKVAKRGQDVALRCDPISGHVSLFWYQQALGQGPEFLTYFQNEAQLDKSGLPSDRFFAERPEGSVSTLKIQRTQQEDSAVYLCASTEGEGSYEQYFGPGTRLTVT.

This clonotype was counted at least ten times. The rearrangement links TRBV10-1 to TRBJ2-7; TRBD2 agrees at 10 bases. CDR1 WNHNN and CDR2 SYGVQD come from the germline V gene (reference sequence). This CDR3 region has 14 residues. V dropped 3 bases and J dropped 7; count of bases not matched to a gene: 6. The CDR3 sequence is CASSEQRGGEEQYF. The CDR3 DNA is TGCGCCAGCAGTGAACAGCGGGGGGGAGAAGAGCAGTACTTC.

This clonotype was seen a handful of times. The rearrangement joins TRBV9 to TRBJ2-3; 7 bases fit TRBD2. The junction had 9 bases not matched to a gene; V was cut back by 3 bases and J by 5 bases. Germline lookup yields CDR1 SGDLS and CDR2 YYNGEE. The CDR3 runs 15 residues. In nucleotides, the CDR3 is TGTGCCAGCAGCGACGGGGGGACCGTAGTAGATACGCAGTATTTT. Its translation: CASSDGGTVVDTQYF.

J is TRBJ1-2 and V is TRBV6-5; D gene unclear. The V and J ends lost 2 bases and 5 bases respectively, with 9 bases between them. Germline CDR1 reads MNHEY; CDR2 reads SVGAGI. The CDR3 runs 13 residues. CDR3 coding DNA: TGTGCCAGCAGTTACAGTACAGAGTATGGCTACACCTTC. This gives the protein CASSYSTEYGYTF.

The chain uses TRBV7-9 and TRBJ2-5, with D hard to call. V was trimmed by 4 bases and J by 2 bases, leaving 14 bases between them. Per germline, CDR1 SEHNR and CDR2 FQNEAQ (reference sequence). CDR3 size: 15 residues. CDR3 protein: CASSSLSGDQETQYF. The CDR3 coding sequence is TGTGCCAGCAGCTCCCTGAGTGGGGATCAAGAGACCCAGTACTTC.

The chain combines TRBV27 with TRBJ2-7; 7 positions agree with TRBD1. CDR1 is MNHEY and CDR2 is SMNVEV in the germline V gene (reference sequence). The ends lost 7 bases at V and 5 bases at J; junction bases unmatched: 11. The CDR3 is 14 amino acids. The CDR3 nucleotides read TGTGCCAGCAATAACAGAAGACAGGGCCACGAGCAGTACTTC. It codes for CASNNRRQGHEQYF.

The V gene is TRBV9, the J gene TRBJ2-1; D possibly matches TRBD1 or TRBD2 (5 bases each). The V end lost 4 bases, the J end lost 4 bases, and 18 bases lay between the germline ends. Germline V gene data show CDR1 as SGDLS and CDR2 as YYNGEE. This CDR3 comprises 16 residues. This chain's CDR3 is CASSTRGSGEYNEQFF. DNA for the CDR3: TGTGCCAGCAGCACCCGGGGCAGCGGAGAGTACAATGAGCAGTTCTTC.

The rearrangement joins TRBV5-1 to TRBJ1-6; D is undetermined. Germline assignment: CDR1 SGHRS and CDR2 YFSETQ. Trimming cost V 4 bases and J 0 bases, with 11 bases left between them. The CDR3 totals 16 residues. The CDR3 sequence is CASSRRPFSYNSPLHF. DNA of the CDR3: TGCGCCAGCAGCCGACGGCCATTCTCCTATAATTCACCCCTCCACTTT.

V is TRBV27 and J is TRBJ1-6; a possible D gene is TRBD1 (5 bases). CDR3 size: 14 residues. V was shortened by 6 bases and J by 8 bases, with 14 bases between the two germline ends. CDR1 is MNHEY and CDR2 is SMNVEV in the germline V gene (reference sequence). The CDR3 is CASRPGTTHSPLHF. CDR3 coding DNA: TGTGCCAGCAGACCCGGGACCACACATTCACCCCTCCACTTT.

J is TRBJ1-1 and V is TRBV27; no definite D call. The V gene lost 3 bases and the J gene lost 1 base, with 15 bases spanning the gap. Germline CDR1 is MNHEY and CDR2 is SMNVEV (reference sequence). This CDR3 comprises 16 residues. DNA of the CDR3: TGTGCCAGCAGTTTGGTGTCAGGCCTTTCGAACACTGAAGCTTTCTTT. Its translation is CASSLVSGLSNTEAFF.

In its sample, this clonotype was seen a few times. The CDR3 loop reads CASSQEPGQGATEAFF. The CDR3, as DNA: TGTGCCAGCAGCCAAGAACCGGGACAGGGGGCCACTGAAGCTTTCTTT. V gene TRBV4-2 combines with J gene TRBJ1-1, with 12 positions matching TRBD1. The V gene end was trimmed by 0 bases and the J gene end by 4 bases; junction bases not matched to a gene: 3. The germline gives CDR1 LGHNA, CDR2 YNFKEQ. This CDR3 has 16 residues.

The count of this clonotype is one. The chain joins TRBV20-1 to TRBJ2-5; D possibly corresponds to TRBD2 (5 bases). The CDR3 runs to 14 residues. Trimming shortened V by 3 bases and J by 1 base, and 12 bases separated the two germline ends. Germline V lookup: CDR1 DFQATT, CDR2 SNEGSKA (reference sequence). CDR3 residues: CSASGLEIQETQYF. The CDR3 region has the DNA TGCAGTGCTAGCGGACTCGAAATCCAAGAGACCCAGTACTTC.

This sequence joins TRBV6-5 and TRBJ2-7, with a tentative D call TRBD1 (6 bases). The germline V gene has CDR1 MNHEY and CDR2 SVGAGI. V gave up 2 bases and J gave up 4 bases, with 9 bases separating them. The CDR3 spans 13 residues. In DNA form, the CDR3 reads TGTGCCAGCAGTTACGGGGACATATACGAGCAGTACTTC. Encoded protein: CASSYGDIYEQYF.

This chain connects TRBV7-6 to TRBJ2-6; 8 positions match TRBD1. From germline, CDR1 is SGHVS and CDR2 FNYEAQ. J gave up 8 bases and V 4 bases, and 13 bases lay outside the gene matches. CDR3 length: 17 residues. The CDR3 nucleotides read TGTGCCAGCAGCTCCGGACAGGGCCCAGCCGGGACCAACGTCCTGACTTTC. It specifies CASSSGQGPAGTNVLTF.

This rearrangement joins TRBV29-1 to TRBJ2-2, with D hard to call. This CDR3 comprises 14 residues. Trimming cost V 0 bases and J 4 bases, with 9 bases left between them. Germline CDR1 reads SQVTM; CDR2 reads ANQGSEA. The CDR3 here is CSVEDLRRTGELFF. The CDR3 DNA is TGCAGCGTTGAAGATCTCAGACGCACCGGGGAGCTGTTTTTT.

This clonotype was counted between two and nine times. In nucleotides, the CDR3 is TGCAGCGTCCGGACAGGGTTGAACTATGGCTACACCTTC. Amino acid sequence: CSVRTGLNYGYTF. The chain employs TRBV29-1 and TRBJ1-2, with TRBD1 identical over 8 bases. The CDR3 length is 13 residues. Trimming removed 6 bases from V and 2 bases from J; junction bases left unmatched: 5. The V gene's germline CDR1 is SQVTM and CDR2 ANQGSEA.

The V gene is TRBV7-6, the J gene TRBJ2-7; possibly TRBD1 for D (5 bases). V lost 2 bases and J 5 bases, leaving 10 bases between the germline ends. CDR3 length: 13 amino acids. Germline V CDR1 and CDR2: SGHVS, FNYEAQ. The CDR3 sequence: CASSLHRLDEQYV. In DNA form, the CDR3 reads TGTGCCAGCAGCTTACACAGGTTAGACGAGCAGTACGTC.

The V and J genes are TRBV5-1 and TRBJ1-2; 7 bases are shared with TRBD1. Germline CDR1 and CDR2: SGHRS and YFSETQ. The CDR3 consists of 13 residues. With 4 bases clipped from V and 9 bases from J, the junction kept 9 bases outside the gene matches. The CDR3 protein is CASSLEQTGRYTF. CDR3 DNA sequence: TGCGCCAGCAGCCTCGAACAGACAGGGCGCTACACCTTC.

The chain recombines TRBV6-4 with TRBJ2-1; 12 positions match TRBD2. This CDR3 is 16 amino acids long. CDR1 and CDR2 (germline): MRHNA, SNTAGT. The ends lost 6 bases at V and 7 bases at J; junction bases unmatched: 10. The CDR3 protein is CASSLAGGPRRNEQFF. In DNA form, the CDR3 reads TGTGCCAGCAGCCTAGCGGGGGGGCCTCGGAGGAATGAGCAGTTCTTC.

This chain links TRBV15 with TRBJ2-1, with a tentative D call TRBD2 (6 bases). The CDR3 length is 16 residues. Germline V gene data show CDR1 as LNHNV and CDR2 as YYDKDF (reference sequence). Trimming took 2 bases from V and 1 from J, leaving 12 bases between them. The CDR3: CATSRKAGASYNEQFF. The CDR3 DNA reads TGTGCCACCAGCAGAAAAGCGGGTGCATCCTACAATGAGCAGTTCTTC.